Listed below are T cell receptor beta chains from one sample, sequenced in a study of T cell repertoires in cytomegalovirus infection. Antigens of these TCRs are unknown. TCRdb recomputed calls from the reads with MiXCR, one row per CDR3 protein. The profile shows 700,000 to 950,000 distinct CDR3 sequences, around a third of them singletons. The source material was cultured CD8+ T cells from PBMCs, sampled from culture after CMV antigen stimulation. The receptors originated from a human donor in good health (CMV status not recorded). Some clones in this sample may be carry-over from other donors' samples. The CDR3 runs from the conserved cysteine through the conserved F or W.

V	J	CDR3
TRBV13	TRBJ1-3	CASSLTGDGNTIYF
TRBV6-1	TRBJ1-5	CASSYVNRGRNQPQHF
TRBV5-6	TRBJ1-2	CASSLAGGGYTF
TRBV28	TRBJ2-3	CASSLSPGATDTQYF
TRBV19	TRBJ2-2	CASSIGHLANTGELFF
TRBV5-4	TRBJ2-7	CASSSGAPGASYEQYF
TRBV11-2	TRBJ2-3	CASSYTGTGREYSTDTQYF
TRBV6-1	TRBJ2-7	CASSDTTGGPDEQYF
TRBV7-6	TRBJ2-2	CASSKSGTGNTGELFF
TRBV27	TRBJ1-3	CANSPVSPLDRNTIYF
TRBV29-1	TRBJ1-1	CSVPLGEAFF
TRBV12-3/TRBV12-4	TRBJ2-5	CASSPLQASQETQYF
TRBV4-3	TRBJ2-1	CASSQSHGGNEQFF
TRBV19	TRBJ1-1	CASLRGTGMNTEAFF
TRBV28	TRBJ1-1	CASSLQMNTEAFF
TRBV20-1	TRBJ1-5	CSARGQRTQPQHF
TRBV19	TRBJ2-2	CASGDRDHTGELFF
TRBV6-1	TRBJ1-1	CASIKQGPPKAFF
TRBV6-5	TRBJ2-3	CASSQVGGRTDTQYF
TRBV12-3/TRBV12-4	TRBJ1-1	CASSPLAKARAFF
TRBV7-6	TRBJ2-7	CASSSELEQPYEQYF
TRBV15	TRBJ1-5	CATSRGGGEDQPQHF
TRBV12-5	TRBJ1-1	CASGLAGRNEAFF
TRBV7-2	TRBJ1-3	CASSPGRTSGNTIYF
TRBV25-1	TRBJ1-5	CASSETGHQPQHF
TRBV12-3/TRBV12-4	TRBJ1-2	CASSLEGQGPPNYGYTF
TRBV27	TRBJ1-1	CASRDQGKAFF
TRBV7-8	TRBJ1-6	CASSTDRAGSYNSPLHF
TRBV11-2	TRBJ1-1	CASSPAKVEAFF
TRBV19	TRBJ1-5	CATSHRGSNQPQHF
TRBV6-6	TRBJ1-1	CASIPPGTLNTEAFF
TRBV10-3	TRBJ1-5	CAISDRGLLQAQHF
TRBV7-2	TRBJ2-1	CASSLSTGTGGYNEQFF
TRBV7-2	TRBJ2-7	CASSLERTAYYEQYF
TRBV7-8	TRBJ1-5	CASSPWDRAYSNQPQHF
TRBV7-3	TRBJ2-2	CASSLRLAGGANTGELFF
TRBV14	TRBJ2-6	CASSRGSNSGANVLTF
TRBV27	TRBJ2-1	CASSWGGRGEQFF
TRBV28	TRBJ2-1	CASSTSGGANNEQFF
TRBV20-1	TRBJ2-1	CSARGGRESYNEQFF
TRBV10-3	TRBJ2-1	CAIRGGSSPGGEQFF
TRBV7-2	TRBJ2-3	CASSPLGGHADTQYF
TRBV27	TRBJ2-4	CASSTQTGMLAKNIQYF
TRBV24-1	TRBJ2-3	CATSDSTRSTDTQYF
TRBV7-8	TRBJ2-7	CASGLAVYEQYF
TRBV27	TRBJ1-2	CASRGIGGRDGGYTF
TRBV5-5	TRBJ2-1	CASSLELWTGMFRGGYEQFF
TRBV7-2	TRBJ2-3	CASSPGQGVSTDTQYF
TRBV19	TRBJ2-1	CASSRKGQGSYNEQFF
TRBV7-2	TRBJ1-1	CASSLSRGQGPEAFF
TRBV7-9	TRBJ2-1	CASSSLAGRSYNEQFF
TRBV7-9	TRBJ2-4	CASSLVTSGAGNIQYF
TRBV9	TRBJ2-6	CASSFPGRSRRSGANVLTF
TRBV6-2/TRBV6-3	TRBJ1-5	CASSYEVGGGEHQPQHF
TRBV6-1	TRBJ1-5	CASSEAWGASSHF